Included here is one TCR beta chain sequence, with context. Sequencing was performed with immunoSEQ multiplex PCR; in TCRdb, only in-frame clones are kept and a portion is missing. The data hold about 120,000 clones, with approximately 89% observed a single time. Germline assignment: CDR1 ENHRY and CDR2 SYGVKD. The CDR3 sequence is 16 residues long. Trimming removed 3 bases from V and 3 bases from J; junction bases left unmatched: 5. The sample comes from a study of OX40 agonist ivuxolimab in advanced cancers. The source was CD4+ or CD8+ T cells sorted from blood, collected in a trial of the OX40 agonist ivuxolimab. The chain employs TRBV10-3 and TRBJ2-2, with 9 bases lining up with TRBD2. The origin of this receptor is an adult with an advanced solid tumor such as melanoma, head and neck, liver or kidney cancer. CDR3 sequence reads: CAISEVAGADTGELFF. Here the CDR3 DNA reads TGTGCCATCAGTGAAGTAGCGGGGGCAGACACCGGGGAGCTGTTTTTT.